This TCR beta chain was sequenced during a study of blood T cell repertoires in COVID-19. Generated by immunoSEQ multiplex PCR, the TCRdb table keeps only in-frame clones and is missing some. The data hold under 500,000 clones, with 87% observed a single time. This clone was recorded only once. This sequence originates from a woman under 30 with acute COVID-19. The material sequenced was PBMCs or T cells enriched from blood (not recorded which).

CDR3 loop: CASSTSGSGQETQYF. Written as DNA, the CDR3 is TGTGCCAGCAGCACATCAGGGTCCGGCCAAGAGACCCAGTACTTC. This sequence joins TRBV9 and TRBJ2-5; a weak D match, TRBD1 (5 bases). Trimming stripped 4 bases from V and 1 base from J, with 14 bases between. Germline-derived CDR1 and CDR2 are SGDLS and YYNGEE. There are 15 residues in the CDR3.